This T cell receptor beta chain was observed in a study of T cells in localized non-small cell lung cancer (dated by TCRdb to about 2020). With regard to the full study: Comparing tumors with uninvolved tumor-adjacent lungs, the study looked at the T cell repertoires of approximately 250 patients with early-stage NSCLC. The cohort was made up of 236 treatment-naive NSCLC patients whose localized lung tumors had been resected. NSCLC patients had a mean age of roughly 66 years, and about 140 were male and about 98 female. General study outcomes and caveats: Longer overall survival was associated with higher T cell density in blood, whereas shorter survival was associated with higher clonality in adjacent lung. A median of approximately 62 of the top 100 tumor clones turned up in the paired uninvolved adjacent lung, and under 30 of those clones also ranked among the top 100 of that same adjacent lung. Because multi-region sequencing of the tumors was not done, intratumor heterogeneity could not be ruled out. Uninvolved tumor-adjacent lung showed the highest T cell clonality, higher than tumor, which suggests more focused antigenic responses in the uninvolved tumor-adjacent lung. Because the study design was exploratory, TCR variables were selected using unadjusted p-values without false-discovery rate correction.

TCR beta CDR3 regions were sequenced from DNA using the immunoSEQ Assay. The study's processing was this. T cell density was computed as TCR beta template counts normalized to usable DNA estimated by amplifying housekeeping genes. Using the preseqR package, richness was estimated by extrapolating to 120,000 templates for tissue samples and 400,000 templates for PBMC samples. Clonality was defined as one minus Pielou's evenness. Tissue-enriched TCRs were identified through differential abundance testing performed on productive amino-acid clonotypes, with a minimum total count of 5 and an alpha of 0.1. Repertoire overlap between compartments was quantified with the Jaccard Index and Morisita Overlap Index. GLIPH clustered TCR beta CDR3s with public tetramer-defined viral CDR3s; viral motifs required at least three viral sequences plus V-gene enrichment. TCRdb took over this immuneACCESS table, retaining in-frame rearrangements with V and J assigned. Such tables are incomplete; in checked studies, under half of the missing clones stem from an unresolved V gene, and the remainder is unexplained. That table furnishes V, J and clone size, whereas the DNA furnished D and trimming. This sample has roughly 33,000 clones in its table, and 85% to 90% of those were observed once. The ten largest clones take up 4% to 5% of the sample.

About this clone: Its specific antigen is unknown. No base quality values were provided; no much bigger clone lies one nucleotide off.

At diagnosis, peripheral blood, uninvolved tumor-adjacent lung and tumor were collected and stored as a combination of fresh-frozen and FFPE material. Blood samples were analyzed as peripheral blood mononuclear cells for TCR repertoire profiling. The sequence was collected from a man aged 40 to 70 with stage I lung adenocarcinoma. The source was peripheral blood, collected before any cancer treatment.

This receptor carries the CDR3 CINGGANYGYTF. The nucleotide sequence is TGTATTAACGGAGGGGCTAACTATGGCTACACCTTC. The receptor chain draws on TRBV2 and TRBJ1-2, with TRBD1 tentatively as D gene (5 bases match). Per the germline V gene, SNHLY is the CDR1 and FYNNEI is the CDR2. The CDR3 measures 12 amino acids from cysteine to phenylalanine. The kept DNA is CDR3 alone, 36 bases in frame from the first base.